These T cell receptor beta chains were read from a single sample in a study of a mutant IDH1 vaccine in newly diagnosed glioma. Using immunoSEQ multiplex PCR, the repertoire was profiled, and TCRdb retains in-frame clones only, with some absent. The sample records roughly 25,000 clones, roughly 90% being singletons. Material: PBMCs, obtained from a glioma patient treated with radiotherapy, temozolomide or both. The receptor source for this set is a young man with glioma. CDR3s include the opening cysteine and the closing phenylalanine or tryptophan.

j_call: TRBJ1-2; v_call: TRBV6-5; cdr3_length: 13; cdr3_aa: CASSLGVHYGYTF
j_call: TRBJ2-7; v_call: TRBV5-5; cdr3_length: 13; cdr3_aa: CASSLSRGLEQYF
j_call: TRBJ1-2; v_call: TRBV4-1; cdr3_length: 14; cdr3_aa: CASSPTGSSAGYTF
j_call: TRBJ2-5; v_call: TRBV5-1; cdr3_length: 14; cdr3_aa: CASSLTSGSETQYF
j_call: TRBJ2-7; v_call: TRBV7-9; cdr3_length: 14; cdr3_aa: CASSFSGTLYEQYF
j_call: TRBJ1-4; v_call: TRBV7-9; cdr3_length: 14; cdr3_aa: CASSLGRTNEKLFF
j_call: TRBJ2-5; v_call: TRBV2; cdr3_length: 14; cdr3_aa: CASSAQGNHETQYF
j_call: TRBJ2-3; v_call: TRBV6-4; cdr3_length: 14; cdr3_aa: CASSDRGNADTQYF
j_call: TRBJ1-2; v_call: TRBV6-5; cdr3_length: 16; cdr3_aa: CASSSEGGRGAGGYTF
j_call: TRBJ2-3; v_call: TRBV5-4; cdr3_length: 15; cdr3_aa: CASSLPERSRDTQYF
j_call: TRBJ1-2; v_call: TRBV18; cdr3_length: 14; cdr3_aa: CASSPPEGNYGYTF
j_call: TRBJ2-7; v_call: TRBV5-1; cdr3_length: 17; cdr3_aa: CASSFSFPAPGSYEQYF
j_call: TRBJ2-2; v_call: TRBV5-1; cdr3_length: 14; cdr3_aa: CASSLAGVSGELFF
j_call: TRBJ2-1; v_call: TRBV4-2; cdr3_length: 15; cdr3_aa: CASSQGTSGGNEQFF
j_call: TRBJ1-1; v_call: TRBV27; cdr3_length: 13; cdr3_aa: CASSLGPDTEAFF
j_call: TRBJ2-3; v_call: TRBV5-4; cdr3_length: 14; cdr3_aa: CASSLAAHTDTQYF
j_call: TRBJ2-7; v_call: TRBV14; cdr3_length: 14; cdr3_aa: CASSHRVRGDEQYF
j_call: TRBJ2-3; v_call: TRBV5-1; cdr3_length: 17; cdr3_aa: CASSRPTSGRGSDTQYF
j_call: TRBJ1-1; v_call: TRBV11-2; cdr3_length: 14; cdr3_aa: CASSPGSLNTEAFF
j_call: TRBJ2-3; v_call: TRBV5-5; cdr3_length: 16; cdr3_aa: CASSLGGLAGTDTQYF
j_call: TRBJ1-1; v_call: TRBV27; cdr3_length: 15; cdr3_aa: CASTLSTGGNTEAFF
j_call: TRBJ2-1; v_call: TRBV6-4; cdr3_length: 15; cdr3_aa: CASSEGAGYSNEQFF
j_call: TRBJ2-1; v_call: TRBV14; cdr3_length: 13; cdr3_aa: CASSQGGSVRQFF
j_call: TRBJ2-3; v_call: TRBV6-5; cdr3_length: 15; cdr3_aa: CASSYGWGRPDTQYF
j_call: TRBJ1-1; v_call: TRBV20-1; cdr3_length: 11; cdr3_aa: CSARGQGRAFF
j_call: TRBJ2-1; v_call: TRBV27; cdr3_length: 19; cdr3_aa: CASSLATGTSGSKYNEQFF
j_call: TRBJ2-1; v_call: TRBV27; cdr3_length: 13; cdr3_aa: CASSLSGGNEQFF
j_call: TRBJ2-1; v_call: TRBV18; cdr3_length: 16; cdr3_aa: CASSPLVGLASNEQFF
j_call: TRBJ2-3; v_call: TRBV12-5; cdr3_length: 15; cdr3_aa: CASGLGLAHTDTQYF
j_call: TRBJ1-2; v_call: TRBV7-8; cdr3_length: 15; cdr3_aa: CASSLASATYYGYTF
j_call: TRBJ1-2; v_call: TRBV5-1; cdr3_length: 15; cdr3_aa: CASSLRGGDNYGYTF
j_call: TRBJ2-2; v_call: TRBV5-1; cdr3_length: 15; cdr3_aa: CARTGQGERCGELFF
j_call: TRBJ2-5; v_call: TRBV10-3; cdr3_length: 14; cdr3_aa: CAIQGDRVQETQYF
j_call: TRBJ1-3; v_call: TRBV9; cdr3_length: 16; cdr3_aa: CASSPRVGTGGNTIYF
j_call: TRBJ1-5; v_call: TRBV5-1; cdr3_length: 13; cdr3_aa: CASSLEGGQPQHF
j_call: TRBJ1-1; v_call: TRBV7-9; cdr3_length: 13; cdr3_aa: CASSRRGNTEAFF
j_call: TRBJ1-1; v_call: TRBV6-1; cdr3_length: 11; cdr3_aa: CASRDHTEAFF
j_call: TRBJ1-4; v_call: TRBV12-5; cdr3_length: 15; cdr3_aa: CASGQHQGANEKLFF
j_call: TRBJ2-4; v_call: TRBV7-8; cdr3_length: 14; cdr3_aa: CASSPRQGANIQYF
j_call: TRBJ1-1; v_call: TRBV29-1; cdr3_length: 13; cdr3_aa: CSVEDRMNTEAFF
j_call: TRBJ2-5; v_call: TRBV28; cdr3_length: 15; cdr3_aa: CASSLPGTVQETQYF
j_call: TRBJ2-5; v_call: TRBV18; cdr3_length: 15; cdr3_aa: CASSTGTSGRETQYF
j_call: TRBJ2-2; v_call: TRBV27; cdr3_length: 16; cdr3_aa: CASSSRLNRDTGELFF
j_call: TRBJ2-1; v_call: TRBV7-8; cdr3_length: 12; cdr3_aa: CASSLGHDEQFF
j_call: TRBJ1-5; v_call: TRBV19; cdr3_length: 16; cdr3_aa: CASSIGGDDSNQPQHF
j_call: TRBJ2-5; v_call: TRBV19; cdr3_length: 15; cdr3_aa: CASSDPLAGEETQYF
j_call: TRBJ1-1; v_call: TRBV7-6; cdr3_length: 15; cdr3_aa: CASSLAQGTNTEAFF
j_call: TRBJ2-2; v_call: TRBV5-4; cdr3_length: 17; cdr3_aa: CASSSSGRGPNTGELFF
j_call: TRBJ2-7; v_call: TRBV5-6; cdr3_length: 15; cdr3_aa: CASIQQGAASYEQYF
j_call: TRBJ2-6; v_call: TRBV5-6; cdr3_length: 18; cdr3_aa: CASSLPAGAYSGANVLTF
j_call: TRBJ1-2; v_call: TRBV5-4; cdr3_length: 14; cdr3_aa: CASSLGGQGGGYTF
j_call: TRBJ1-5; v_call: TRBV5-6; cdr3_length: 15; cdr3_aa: CASSRIEGDNQPQHF